This T cell receptor (beta chain) was recorded in a study of OX40 agonist ivuxolimab in advanced cancers. Repertoires were generated with immunoSEQ multiplex PCR, while TCRdb's copy carries only in-frame clones and drops some. The repertoire holds approximately 70,000 clones, less than 95% seen once, with roughly 1% in the top ten. Between the trimmed V and J ends, which lost 8 bases and 9 bases, there was a span of 14 bases. The CDR3 spans 13 residues. Germline V gene sequence: CDR1 SNHLY, CDR2 FYNNEI. This clonotype was obtained from an adult with an advanced solid tumor such as melanoma, head and neck, liver or kidney cancer. The chain is built from TRBV2 and TRBJ1-6; no reliable D call. This material consisted of CD4+ or CD8+ T cells sorted from blood, taken in a trial of the OX40 agonist ivuxolimab. In nucleotides, the CDR3 is TGTGCCAGCGGTTTTGGGTACGGTTCACCCCTCCACTTT. Translated: CASGFGYGSPLHF.